The 20 T cell receptor beta chains presented below share a single source sample, sequenced in a study of shared clonotypes between healthy human individuals (dated by TCRdb to about 2020). The method behind the library was the immunoSEQ multiplex PCR assay. In TCRdb, the immuneACCESS table is reduced to in-frame sequences with V and J assigned. These tables do not hold every clone; where another copy was compared, an unresolved V gene accounts for under half, and the others remain unexplained. The sample profile shows about 690,000 clones; less than 95% of them were found once. The ten largest make up 30% to 40% of the sample. Sequences were obtained from memory CD8+ T cells from PBMCs. Explained via the paper, the cell subset or site label denotes: CD45RO+ cells pooled with CCR7-negative TemRA cells. These TCRs come from a man aged 18 to 29 in good health. Some clones in this sample may be carry-over from other donors' samples.

The chain links TRBV29-1 to TRBJ1-1; the D is unclear. Germline-derived CDR1 and CDR2 are SQVTM and ANQGSEA. The V gene lost 4 bases and the J gene lost 6 bases, with 9 bases spanning the gap. CDR3 length: 11 amino acids. In nucleotides, the CDR3 is TGCAGCGTTGTAGGGCAATCTGAAGCTTTCTTT. This sequence encodes CSVVGQSEAFF.

The V call is TRBV2, the J call TRBJ2-1, with D possibly called TRBD1 or TRBD2 (6 bases each). V was trimmed by 6 bases and J by 1 base, leaving 13 bases between them. Looked up from germline, CDR1 is SNHLY and CDR2 is FYNNEI. This CDR3 comprises 15 residues. The CDR3 DNA reads TGTGCCAGCAGCACTAGGAGGGGGTCCTACAATGAGCAGTTCTTC. This translates into CASSTRRGSYNEQFF.

The chain joins TRBV29-1 to TRBJ1-2; D is unclear. This CDR3 contains 15 residues. CDR1 SQVTM and CDR2 ANQGSEA come from the germline V gene. Trimming took off 0 bases at V and 7 bases at J, with 18 bases between the two ends. The CDR3 DNA is TGCAGCGTTGAAGAGTCTCGCCCTCTCTCAGGTGGCTACACCTTC. Encoded protein: CSVEESRPLSGGYTF.

The chain carries TRBV29-1 and TRBJ2-5; 8 nucleotides align to TRBD2. Trimming took 7 bases from V and 5 from J; bases not matched to a gene: 9. The CDR3 spans 13 residues. CDR1 SQVTM and CDR2 ANQGSEA come from the germline V gene. The CDR3 sequence: CSARTSSRETQYF. The CDR3 nucleotides are TGCAGCGCCCGGACTAGCAGTAGGGAGACCCAGTACTTC.

The gene calls are TRBV28 and TRBJ2-7; 9 bases map to TRBD1. V was pared by 2 bases and J by 3 bases, with 5 bases of the junction left unmatched. This CDR3 has 15 amino acids. CDR1 and CDR2 (germline): MDHEN, SYDVKM. Here the CDR3 reads CASSLGTGIGYEQYF. In nucleotides, the CDR3 is TGTGCCAGCAGTTTAGGGACAGGGATCGGCTACGAGCAGTACTTC.

The chain combines TRBV13 with TRBJ2-7, with D possibly called TRBD1 or TRBD2 (7 bases each). The CDR3 consists of 16 residues. CDR1 is PRHDT and CDR2 is FYEKMQ in the germline V gene (reference sequence). Trimming left V 5 bases short and J 4 bases short, with 21 bases between. The CDR3 nucleotides read TGTGCCAGCAGCCCCAAGGGGGGGACAGAAGGATACGAGCAGTACTTC. Its translation is CASSPKGGTEGYEQYF.

A note on this clone: Other DNA sequences within the sample encode an identical CDR3. The rearrangement links TRBV4-3 to TRBJ2-6; D might be TRBD1 (5 bases). CDR3 length equals 16 residues. Trimming stripped 0 bases from V and 0 bases from J, with 6 bases between. Looked up from germline, CDR1 is LGHNA and CDR2 is YSLEER. The CDR3 DNA follows: TGCGCCAGCAGCCAAGATAGGGGCTCTGGGGCCAACGTCCTGACTTTC. Translation gives CASSQDRGSGANVLTF.

The chain carries TRBV6-5 and TRBJ1-2, with TRBD1 as a possible D gene (6 bases). The CDR3 spans 13 residues. V lost 5 bases and J 5 bases, leaving 12 bases between the germline ends. Germline V gene lookup returns CDR1 MNHEY and CDR2 SVGAGI. Here the CDR3 reads CASSDGQLYGYTF. The CDR3 DNA reads TGTGCCAGCAGTGACGGACAGCTGTATGGCTACACCTTC.

The V call is TRBV6-4, the J call TRBJ2-2, with TRBD2 matching over 7 bases. V lost 11 bases and J lost 4; bases outside the gene matches: 19. The germline CDR1 and CDR2 sequences are MRHNA and SNTAGT. CDR3 length: 17 amino acids. CDR3 coding DNA: TGTGCCGCCAGCATGTTAGGTGAAGGCGGGAGCACCGGGGAGCTGTTTTTT. Protein product: CAASMLGEGGSTGELFF.

For this clone: Other DNA sequences from this sample encode an identical CDR3 as well. The chain joins TRBV6-5 to TRBJ2-7, with a possible D match to TRBD1 (5 bases). Germline values: CDR1 MNHEY, CDR2 SVGAGI. The ends were cut back, 0 bases at V and 3 bases at J, with 9 bases in the middle. This CDR3 is built from 14 residues. The CDR3 nucleotides are TGTGCCAGCAGTTACTCGGGGCCTAGCTACGAGCAGTACTTC. It is translated as CASSYSGPSYEQYF.

This CDR3 reads CASSYSLAGVLNEQFF. CDR3 bases: TGTGCCAGCAGCTACTCACTAGCGGGAGTATTAAATGAGCAGTTCTTC. The chain joins TRBV9 to TRBJ2-1; 11 bases agree with TRBD2. Germline V gene data show CDR1 as SGDLS and CDR2 as YYNGEE. The CDR3 extends over 16 amino acids. The V segment lost 4 bases and the J segment 7 bases; nucleotides outside the gene matches: 10.

The chain joins TRBV5-1 to TRBJ2-7, with D perhaps TRBD1 or TRBD2 (5 bases each). Germline CDR1 SGHRS, CDR2 YFSETQ. V lost 2 bases to trimming and J lost 1 base, with 10 bases between them. This CDR3 has 14 amino acids. The CDR3 region has the DNA TGCGCCAGCAGCTTAGGGGACGGTTCCTACGAGCAGTACTTC. Its protein is CASSLGDGSYEQYF.

V is TRBV10-3 and J is TRBJ1-2; a weak D match, TRBD1 (6 bases). V lost 0 bases and J 3 bases, leaving 14 bases between the germline ends. CDR1 is ENHRY, CDR2 SYGVKD, per germline. CDR3 length: 16 amino acids. The DNA of the CDR3 is TGTGCCATCAGTGAGTCGTCGGGGGGCGCGTACTATGGCTACACCTTC. This translates into CAISESSGGAYYGYTF.

This chain links TRBV27 with TRBJ2-1; the match to TRBD2 covers 7 bases. After removal of 0 bases from V and 0 bases from J, the junction contained 5 bases not matched to a gene. Germline V CDR1 and CDR2: MNHEY, SMNVEV (reference sequence). The CDR3 loop spans 17 amino acids. CDR3 residues: CASSLSRGGSSYNEQFF. The CDR3 DNA sequence: TGTGCCAGCAGTTTATCACGGGGCGGGAGCTCCTACAATGAGCAGTTCTTC.

This clone has just one count. The chain employs TRBV27 and TRBJ1-1; perhaps TRBD1 as D (5 bases). Trimming pared 8 bases from V and 3 bases from J, leaving 13 bases between. Per germline, CDR1 MNHEY and CDR2 SMNVEV (reference sequence). This CDR3 has 13 amino acids. The DNA of the CDR3 is TGTGCCAGCCGCCGGTTGGGGGACACTGAAGCTTTCTTT. Protein sequence: CASRRLGDTEAFF.

V usage is TRBV2 and J usage is TRBJ1-4, with D possibly TRBD1 on 6 matching bases. Germline CDR1 SNHLY, CDR2 FYNNEI. Between the trimmed V and J ends, which lost 1 base and 7 bases, there was a span of 19 bases. This CDR3 comprises 17 residues. Written as DNA, the CDR3 is TGTGCCAGCAGTGAAGATCCTCTGCGGGAGGGGGGTGAAAAACTGTTTTTT. Amino acids: CASSEDPLREGGEKLFF.

The chain has TRBV7-9 and TRBJ2-7, with 12 nucleotides matching TRBD2. CDR1 is SEHNR and CDR2 is FQNEAQ in the germline V gene (reference sequence). The V segment lost 5 bases and the J segment 4 bases; nucleotides outside the gene matches: 18. This CDR3 is built from 19 residues. CDR3 in amino acids: CASSNRMTSGSSGGYEQYF. The CDR3 DNA follows: TGTGCCAGCAGCAACCGGATGACTAGCGGGAGCTCTGGGGGTTACGAGCAGTACTTC.

CDR3 coding DNA: TGTGCCAGCAGCTTAGGACTAGCGGGAGTCCCAGGCTACGAGCAGTACTTC. Its protein is CASSLGLAGVPGYEQYF. V is TRBV7-8 and J is TRBJ2-7, with 12 bases aligning to TRBD2. V lost 1 base to trimming and J lost 3 bases; unmatched junction nucleotides: 7. This CDR3 contains 17 residues. Germline V gene lookup returns CDR1 SGHVS and CDR2 FQNEAQ.

The chain uses TRBV27 and TRBJ2-1; TRBD2 aligns across 10 bases. V shed 5 bases, J shed 7 bases, and the junction held 14 bases outside the gene matches. The CDR3 loop spans 17 amino acids. Germline V gene data show CDR1 as MNHEY and CDR2 as SMNVEV (reference sequence). The CDR3 DNA sequence: TGTGCCAGCAGTCGACCGTCCCTAGCGGGAGCCTTAAATGAGCAGTTCTTC. This sequence encodes CASSRPSLAGALNEQFF.

The chain joins TRBV7-9 to TRBJ1-2, with a tentative D call TRBD1 (5 bases). The CDR3 is 15 residues long. Trimming stripped 5 bases from V and 2 bases from J, with 15 bases between. Germline lookup yields CDR1 SEHNR and CDR2 FQNEAQ (reference sequence). CDR3: CASSPTGTANYGYTF. The CDR3 region has the DNA TGTGCCAGCAGCCCGACCGGGACGGCCAACTATGGCTACACCTTC.